This T cell receptor beta chain was retrieved from a study of memory CD4+ T cells and cytomegalovirus serostatus. For the study at large: This sample comes from healthy Belgian adults, roughly 9 CMV seropositive, approximately 24 seronegative.

Single viable CD3+CD4+CD8-CD45RO+ cells were sorted as the memory CD4+ T cells. Details on this clone: Antigen specificity is unknown.

The study, taken as a whole, reports: Of approximately 160 reported CMV TCRbeta sequences, around 62 were found in memory CD4+ repertoires. Repertoires predicted CMV serostatus with median bootstrapped AUC of roughly 0.95.

TCRdb keeps only in-frame clones here, not all; method: immunoSEQ multiplex PCR. The sample consists of approximately 50,000 clones, over 65% of them appearing once. V lost 0 bases and J lost 4; bases outside the gene matches: 12. The germline gives CDR1 LNHDA, CDR2 SQIVND (reference sequence). The CDR3 totals 17 residues. The sequence came from an adult in good health and CMV-seropositive. Input material: memory CD4+ T cells from blood. The chain employs TRBV19 and TRBJ2-7; 7 nucleotides agree with TRBD2. CDR3 in DNA: TGTGCCAGTAGTATAGAGGGGACGCTAGCGGTTCCTTACGAGCAGTACGTC. This sequence encodes CASSIEGTLAVPYEQYV.